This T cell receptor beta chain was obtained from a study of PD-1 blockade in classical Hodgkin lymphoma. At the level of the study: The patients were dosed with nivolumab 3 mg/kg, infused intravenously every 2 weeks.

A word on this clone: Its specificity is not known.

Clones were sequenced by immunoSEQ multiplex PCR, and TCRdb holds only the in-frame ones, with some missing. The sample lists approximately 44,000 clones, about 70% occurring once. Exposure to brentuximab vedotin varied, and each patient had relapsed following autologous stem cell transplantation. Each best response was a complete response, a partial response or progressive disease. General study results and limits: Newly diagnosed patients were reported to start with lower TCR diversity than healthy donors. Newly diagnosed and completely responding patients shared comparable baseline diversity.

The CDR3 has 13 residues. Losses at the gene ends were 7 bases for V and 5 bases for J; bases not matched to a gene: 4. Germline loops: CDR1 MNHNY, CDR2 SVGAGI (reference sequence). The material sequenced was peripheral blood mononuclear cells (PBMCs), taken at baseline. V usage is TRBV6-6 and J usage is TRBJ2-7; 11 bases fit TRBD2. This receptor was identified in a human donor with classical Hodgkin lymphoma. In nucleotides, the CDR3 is TGTGCCAGCAACCTAGCGGGAGGCAACGAGCAGTACTTC. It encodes CASNLAGGNEQYF.